These T cell receptor beta chains were read from a single sample in a study of CD8+CD57+ T cells in acquired aplastic anemia. TCRdb redid the calling of the reads with MiXCR, one entry per CDR3 protein. In the table there are roughly 240,000 distinct CDR3 sequences, around 46% of which are singletons. The source material was sorted CD4+, CD8+, or CD8+CD57+ T cells (not recorded which) from PBMCs. The source of these receptors is a human donor with aplastic anemia. Each CDR3 is given with its conserved first and last residue. Fields, in order: V gene, clone size, J gene, D gene, CDR3 protein, CDR3 DNA. The D gene is left open where the match is weak. Where a row states a size, it is once, few, many or the class of an expanded clone; other rows omit it.

>TRBV20-1|.|TRBJ1-2|.
CSARIRAGYGYTF
TGCAGTGCTAGAATCAGGGCTGGCTATGGCTACACCTTC
>TRBV20-1|.|TRBJ1-1|.
CSATLRSPEAFF
TGCAGTGCCACACTAAGGAGCCCTGAAGCTTTCTTT
>TRBV6-1|many|TRBJ1-6|.
CASSAQADSPLHF
TGTGCCAGCAGTGCGCAGGCGGATTCACCCCTCCACTTT
>TRBV7-2|.|TRBJ2-3|.
CAPDPSQPHTDTQYF
TGTGCCCCGGATCCATCCCAGCCCCACACAGATACGCAGTATTTT
>TRBV7-9|many|TRBJ1-2|.
CASSSNRQPGFSYTF
TGTGCCAGCAGCTCTAACAGACAGCCAGGGTTTAGCTACACCTTC
>TRBV19|.|TRBJ1-6|.
CASTPGNGSPLHF
TGTGCCAGTACCCCCGGGAATGGTTCACCCCTCCACTTT
>TRBV7-9|.|TRBJ1-2|.
CASSLVGSYGYTF
TGTGCCAGCAGCTTGGTCGGGAGCTATGGCTACACCTTC
>TRBV10-3|.|TRBJ1-1|TRBD1
CAISESLGTGNTEAFF
TGTGCCATCAGTGAGAGTTTAGGGACAGGGAACACTGAAGCTTTCTTT
>TRBV14|many|TRBJ2-5|.
CASSAGQETQYF
TGTGCCAGCAGCGCGGGACAAGAGACCCAGTACTTC
>TRBV7-9|many|TRBJ1-1|.
CASHYGGSTEAFF
TGTGCCAGCCACTACGGGGGATCCACTGAAGCTTTCTTT
>TRBV7-8|many|TRBJ1-5|TRBD1
CASSYDRDRRNQPQHF
TGTGCCAGCAGCTACGACCGGGACAGGCGCAATCAGCCCCAGCATTTT
>TRBV19|.|TRBJ2-7|.
CASSRDQRSYEQYF
TGTGCCAGTAGTCGGGACCAAAGATCCTACGAGCAGTACTTC
>TRBV7-8|.|TRBJ2-7|TRBD1
CASSTRQGGYEQYF
TGTGCCAGCAGCACGAGACAGGGTGGCTACGAGCAGTACTTC
>TRBV10-3|.|TRBJ2-5|.
CAISLGGIGQETQYF
TGTGCCATCAGTCTAGGGGGTATCGGCCAAGAGACCCAGTACTTC
>TRBV28|many|TRBJ1-6|.
CASTVVGVSESPLHF
TGTGCCAGCACCGTAGTAGGAGTTTCAGAATCACCCCTCCACTTT
>TRBV4-1|many|TRBJ2-7|.
CASSQGDGLSSYEQYF
TGCGCCAGCAGCCAAGGGGACGGCTTGAGCTCCTACGAGCAGTACTTC
>TRBV5-1|many|TRBJ2-7|.
CASGRDRPNYEQYF
TGCGCCAGCGGGAGGGACAGGCCAAACTACGAGCAGTACTTC
>TRBV6-5|.|TRBJ1-1|.
CASTRKGQFLNTEAFF
TGTGCCAGCACCCGCAAGGGTCAGTTCCTGAACACTGAAGCTTTCTTT
>TRBV15|many|TRBJ1-5|.
CATSRVPGIQPQHF
TGTGCCACCAGCAGAGTTCCAGGGATTCAGCCCCAGCATTTT
>TRBV15|few|TRBJ2-1|.
CATSGYMEQFF
TGTGCCACCAGCGGCTACATGGAACAGTTCTTC
>TRBV12-3/TRBV12-4|.|TRBJ1-1|.
CASRGGASVGEAFF
TGTGCCAGCAGGGGGGGGGCGTCGGTGGGTGAAGCTTTCTTT
>TRBV12-3/TRBV12-4|.|TRBJ2-1|.
CASNRDQGANEQFF
TGTGCCAGCAACAGGGACCAAGGGGCTAATGAGCAGTTCTTC
>TRBV10-3|.|TRBJ2-1|TRBD2
CAISESTLVRGGMNEQFF
TGTGCCATCAGTGAGTCGACCCTTGTGCGGGGGGGCATGAATGAGCAGTTCTTC
>TRBV2|few|TRBJ1-4|.
CASSGYNEKLFF
TGTGCCAGCAGTGGTTATAATGAAAAACTGTTTTTT
>TRBV10-2|.|TRBJ2-7|TRBD1
CASSDRQGSYEQYF
TGCGCCAGCAGTGACAGACAGGGAAGCTACGAGCAGTACTTC
>TRBV6-5|few|TRBJ2-2|TRBD2
CASRPTSGGSTGELFF
TGTGCCAGCAGGCCTACTAGCGGGGGGTCCACCGGGGAGCTGTTTTTT
>TRBV7-2|.|TRBJ2-7|TRBD1
CASSLQQGVGAGYEQYF
TGTGCCAGCAGCTTACAACAGGGGGTAGGAGCTGGCTACGAGCAGTACTTC
>TRBV7-3|.|TRBJ2-7|TRBD1
CASSLGSGTGVDEQYF
TGTGCCAGCAGCTTAGGGTCCGGGACAGGGGTCGACGAGCAGTACTTC
>TRBV6-5|.|TRBJ1-2|.
CASSIAAGNYGYTF
TGTGCCAGCAGTATCGCTGCGGGTAACTATGGCTACACCTTC
>TRBV7-8|many|TRBJ1-3|.
CASLGREGGNTIYF
TGTGCCAGCCTAGGGAGGGAAGGGGGAAACACCATATATTTT
>TRBV19|.|TRBJ2-5|TRBD2
CASSIAGPLAGGPEAQYF
TGTGCCAGTAGTATAGCCGGCCCACTAGCGGGGGGGCCTGAGGCCCAGTACTTC
>TRBV9|.|TRBJ2-5|.
CASSPGAYETQYF
TGTGCCAGCAGCCCGGGGGCCTATGAGACCCAGTACTTC
>TRBV7-2|.|TRBJ2-2|.
CASSLAAGYYGELFF
TGTGCCAGCAGCTTAGCAGCGGGTTATTACGGGGAGCTGTTTTTT
>TRBV19|once|TRBJ2-7|TRBD1
CASSWWDRDYEQYF
TGTGCCAGTAGTTGGTGGGACAGGGACTACGAGCAGTACTTC
>TRBV20-1|.|TRBJ1-1|.
CSARVNQVEAFF
TGCAGTGCTAGAGTGAACCAGGTTGAAGCTTTCTTT
>TRBV28|.|TRBJ1-2|.
CASLGGGGGYTF
TGTGCCAGTCTGGGGGGGGGTGGTGGCTACACCTTC
>TRBV20-1|few|TRBJ1-1|.
CSARATDTEAFF
TGCAGTGCTAGGGCCACCGATACTGAAGCTTTCTTT
>TRBV30|few|TRBJ1-5|.
CAWSVDRTGNQPQHF
TGTGCCTGGAGTGTAGACCGGACGGGCAATCAGCCCCAGCATTTT
>TRBV19|.|TRBJ1-2|.
CASSKDRTSTGLYGYTF
TGTGCCAGTAGTAAGGACAGAACTTCAACGGGGCTATATGGCTACACCTTC
>TRBV15|many|TRBJ1-5|.
CATSSRGDQPQHF
TGTGCCACCAGCAGTAGGGGGGATCAGCCCCAGCATTTT
>TRBV7-2|.|TRBJ1-1|.
CASSLQRDTEAFF
TGTGCCAGCAGCCTCCAGAGGGACACTGAAGCTTTCTTT
>TRBV10-3|.|TRBJ1-5|.
CASSEVSNYYSNQPQHF
TGTGCCAGCAGTGAAGTGAGTAACTACTATAGCAATCAGCCCCAGCATTTT
>TRBV24-1|many|TRBJ2-1|.
CATYLKGRPYNEQFF
TGTGCCACCTACCTCAAGGGGAGGCCCTACAATGAGCAGTTCTTC
>TRBV7-2|.|TRBJ2-5|TRBD2
CASSLRTSGGVYF
TGTGCCAGCAGCCTTCGGACTAGCGGGGGGGTTTACTTC
>TRBV15|many|TRBJ1-1|.
CATSRGGLNTEAFF
TGTGCCACCAGCAGAGGGGGGTTGAACACTGAAGCTTTCTTT
>TRBV14|.|TRBJ1-2|.
CASSQDGGRGGYTF
TGTGCCAGCAGCCAAGACGGGGGGCGCGGTGGCTACACCTTC
>TRBV7-7|many|TRBJ2-1|TRBD2
CASSTREEDNEQFF
TGTGCTAGCAGCACGCGGGAGGAGGACAATGAGCAGTTCTTC
>TRBV29-1|.|TRBJ1-1|TRBD1
CGLRTGNTEAFF
TGCGGCTTAAGGACAGGGAACACTGAAGCTTTCTTT
>TRBV2|.|TRBJ1-1|.
CASGRQLNTEAFF
TGTGCCAGCGGCCGACAGCTGAACACTGAAGCTTTCTTT
>TRBV19|once|TRBJ1-3|TRBD1
CASSLGQGAEAGNTIYF
TGTGCCAGTAGTCTGGGACAGGGGGCTGAGGCTGGAAACACCATATATTTT